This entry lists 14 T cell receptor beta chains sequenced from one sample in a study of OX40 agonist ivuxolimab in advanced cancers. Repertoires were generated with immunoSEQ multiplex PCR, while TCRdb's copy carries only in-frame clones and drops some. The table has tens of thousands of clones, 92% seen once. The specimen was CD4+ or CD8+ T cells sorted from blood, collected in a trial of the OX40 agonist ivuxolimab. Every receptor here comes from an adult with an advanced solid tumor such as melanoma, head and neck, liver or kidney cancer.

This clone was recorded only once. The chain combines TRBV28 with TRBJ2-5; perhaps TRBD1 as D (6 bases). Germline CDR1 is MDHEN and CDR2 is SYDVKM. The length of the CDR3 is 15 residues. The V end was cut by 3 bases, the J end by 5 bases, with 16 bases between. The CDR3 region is CASSFDPPGVETQYF. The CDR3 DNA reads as TGTGCCAGCAGTTTCGACCCCCCAGGGGTTGAGACCCAGTACTTC.

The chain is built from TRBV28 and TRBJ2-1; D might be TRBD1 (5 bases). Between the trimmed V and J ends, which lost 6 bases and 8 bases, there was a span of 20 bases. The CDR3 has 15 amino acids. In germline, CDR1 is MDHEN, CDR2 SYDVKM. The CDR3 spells CASSQGHSSDDEQFF. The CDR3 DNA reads TGTGCCAGCAGCCAGGGCCACTCCTCCGACGATGAGCAGTTCTTC.

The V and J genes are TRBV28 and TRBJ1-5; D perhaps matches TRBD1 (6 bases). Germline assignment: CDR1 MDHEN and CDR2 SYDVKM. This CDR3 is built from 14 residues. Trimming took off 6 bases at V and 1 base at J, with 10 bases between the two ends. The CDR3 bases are TGTGCCAGCAGACCTCAGGGGAGCAATCAGCCCCAGCATTTT. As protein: CASRPQGSNQPQHF.

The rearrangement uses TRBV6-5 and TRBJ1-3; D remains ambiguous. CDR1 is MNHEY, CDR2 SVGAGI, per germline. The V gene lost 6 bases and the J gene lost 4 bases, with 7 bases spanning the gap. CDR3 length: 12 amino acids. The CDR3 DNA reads TGTGCCAGCAGCTCGGAGGGAAACACCATATATTTT. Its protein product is CASSSEGNTIYF.

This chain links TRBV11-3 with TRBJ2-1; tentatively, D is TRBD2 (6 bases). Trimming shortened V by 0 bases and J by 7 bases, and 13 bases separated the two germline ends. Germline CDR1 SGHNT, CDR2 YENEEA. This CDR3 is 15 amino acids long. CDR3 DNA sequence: TGTGCCAGCAGCTTAGAGGTCGGGAGAGTAAATGAGCAGTTCTTC. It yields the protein CASSLEVGRVNEQFF.

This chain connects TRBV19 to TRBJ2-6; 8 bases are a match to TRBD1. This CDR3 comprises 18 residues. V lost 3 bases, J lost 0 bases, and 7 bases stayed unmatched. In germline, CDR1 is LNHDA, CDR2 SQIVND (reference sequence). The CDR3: CASSIRDRGFSGANVLTF. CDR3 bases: TGTGCCAGTAGTATCCGAGACAGGGGATTCTCTGGGGCCAACGTCCTGACTTTC.

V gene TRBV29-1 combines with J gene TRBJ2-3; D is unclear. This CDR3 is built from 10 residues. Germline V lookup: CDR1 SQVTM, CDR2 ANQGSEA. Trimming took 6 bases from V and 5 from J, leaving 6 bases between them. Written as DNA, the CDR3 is TGCAGCGTCCGAAGAGATACGCAGTATTTT. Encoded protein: CSVRRDTQYF.

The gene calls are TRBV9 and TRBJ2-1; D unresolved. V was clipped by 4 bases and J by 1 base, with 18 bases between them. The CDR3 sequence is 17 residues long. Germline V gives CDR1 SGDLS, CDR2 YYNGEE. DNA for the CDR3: TGTGCCAGCAGCCCCCCGGCAGTGGCAAAATCCTACAATGAGCAGTTCTTC. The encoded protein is CASSPPAVAKSYNEQFF.

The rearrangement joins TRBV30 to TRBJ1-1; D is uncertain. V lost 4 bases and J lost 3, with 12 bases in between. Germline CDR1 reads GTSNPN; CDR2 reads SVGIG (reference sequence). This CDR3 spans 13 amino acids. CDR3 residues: CAWTDARDTEAFF. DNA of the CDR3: TGTGCCTGGACCGACGCGAGGGACACTGAAGCTTTCTTT.

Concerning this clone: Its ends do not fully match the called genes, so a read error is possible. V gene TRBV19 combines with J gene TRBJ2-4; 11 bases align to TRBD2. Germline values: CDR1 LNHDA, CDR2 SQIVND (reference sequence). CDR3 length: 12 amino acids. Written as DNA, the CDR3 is TGTGCCAGTAGTCTTTTAGCGGGGGGGAGGCACTTC. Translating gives CASSLLAGGRHF.

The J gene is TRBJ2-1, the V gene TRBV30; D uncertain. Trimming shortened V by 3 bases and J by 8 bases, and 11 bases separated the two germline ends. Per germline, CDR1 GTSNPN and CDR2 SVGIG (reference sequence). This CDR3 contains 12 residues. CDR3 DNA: TGTGCCTGGAGCGAGGCGTTGGATGAGCAGTTCTTC. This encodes CAWSEALDEQFF.

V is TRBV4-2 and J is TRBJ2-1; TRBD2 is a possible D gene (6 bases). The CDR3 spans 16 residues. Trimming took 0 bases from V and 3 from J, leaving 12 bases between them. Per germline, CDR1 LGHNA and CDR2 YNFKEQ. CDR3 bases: TGTGCCAGCAGCCAAGAGACCGGGAGCGTCTACAATGAGCAGTTCTTC. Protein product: CASSQETGSVYNEQFF.

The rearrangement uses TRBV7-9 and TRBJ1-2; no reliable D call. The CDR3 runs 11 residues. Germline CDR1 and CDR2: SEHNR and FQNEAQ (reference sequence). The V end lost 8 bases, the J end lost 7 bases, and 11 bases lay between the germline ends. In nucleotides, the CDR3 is TGTGCCAGCGATCGACCGGTTGGCTACACCTTC. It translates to CASDRPVGYTF.

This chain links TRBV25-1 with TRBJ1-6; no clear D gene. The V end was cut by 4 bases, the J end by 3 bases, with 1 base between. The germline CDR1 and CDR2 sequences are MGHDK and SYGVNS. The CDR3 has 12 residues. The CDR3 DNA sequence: TGTGCCAGCAGTGTCTATAATTCACCCCTCCACTTT. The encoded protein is CASSVYNSPLHF.